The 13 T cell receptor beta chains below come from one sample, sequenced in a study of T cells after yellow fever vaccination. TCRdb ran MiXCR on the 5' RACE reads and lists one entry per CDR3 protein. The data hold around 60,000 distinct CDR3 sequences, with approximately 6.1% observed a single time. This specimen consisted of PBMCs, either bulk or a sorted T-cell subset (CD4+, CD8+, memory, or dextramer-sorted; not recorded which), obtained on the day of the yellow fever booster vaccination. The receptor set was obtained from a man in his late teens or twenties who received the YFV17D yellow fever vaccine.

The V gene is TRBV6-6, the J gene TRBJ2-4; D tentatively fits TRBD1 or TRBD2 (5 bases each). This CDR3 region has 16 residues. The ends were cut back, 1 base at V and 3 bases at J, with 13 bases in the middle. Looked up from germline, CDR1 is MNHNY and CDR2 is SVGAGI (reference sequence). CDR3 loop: CASSYYSGAGKNIQYF. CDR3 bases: TGTGCCAGCAGTTACTATTCCGGGGCGGGCAAAAACATTCAGTACTTC.

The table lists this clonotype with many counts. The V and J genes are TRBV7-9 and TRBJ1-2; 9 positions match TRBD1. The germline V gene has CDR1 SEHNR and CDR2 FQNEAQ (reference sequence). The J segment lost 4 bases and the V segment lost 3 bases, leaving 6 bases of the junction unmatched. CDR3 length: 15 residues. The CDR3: CASSFTGTGPYGYTF. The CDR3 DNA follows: TGTGCCAGCAGCTTTACCGGGACAGGGCCCTATGGCTACACCTTC. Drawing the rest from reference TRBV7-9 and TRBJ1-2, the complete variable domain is DTGVSQNPRHKITKRGQNVTFRCDPISEHNRLYWYRQTLGQGPEFLTYFQNEAQLEKSRLLSDRFSAERPKGSFSTLEIQRTEQGDSAMYLCASSFTGTGPYGYTFGSGTRLTVV.

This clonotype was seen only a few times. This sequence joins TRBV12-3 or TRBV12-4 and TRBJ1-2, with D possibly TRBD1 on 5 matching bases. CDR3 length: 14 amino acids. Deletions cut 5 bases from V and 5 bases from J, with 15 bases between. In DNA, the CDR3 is TGTGCCAGCAGTGCTGCCGGGACCGGGTATGGCTACACCTTC. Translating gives CASSAAGTGYGYTF.

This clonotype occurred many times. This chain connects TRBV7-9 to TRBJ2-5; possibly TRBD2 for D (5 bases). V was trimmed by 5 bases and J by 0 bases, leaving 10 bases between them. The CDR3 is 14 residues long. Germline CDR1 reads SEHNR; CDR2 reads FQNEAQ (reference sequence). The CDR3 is CASSRSGDQETQYF. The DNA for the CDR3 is TGTGCCAGCAGCCGTTCCGGGGACCAAGAGACCCAGTACTTC.

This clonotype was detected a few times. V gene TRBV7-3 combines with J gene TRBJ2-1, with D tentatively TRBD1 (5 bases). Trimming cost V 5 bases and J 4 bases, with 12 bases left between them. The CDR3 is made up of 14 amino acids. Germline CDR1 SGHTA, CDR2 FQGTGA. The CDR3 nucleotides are TGTGCCAGCAGCCTCGAGGACACTTACAATGAGCAGTTCTTC. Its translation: CASSLEDTYNEQFF.

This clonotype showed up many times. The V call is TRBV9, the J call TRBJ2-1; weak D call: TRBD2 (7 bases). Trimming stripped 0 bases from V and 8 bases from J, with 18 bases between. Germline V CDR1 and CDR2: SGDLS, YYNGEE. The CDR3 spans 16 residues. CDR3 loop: CASSVGRGGPSDEQFF. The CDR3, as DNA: TGTGCCAGCAGCGTAGGTAGGGGGGGACCCTCCGATGAGCAGTTCTTC.

This CDR3 reads CASRAQASGGIDTQYF. The CDR3 DNA sequence: TGTGCCAGCAGAGCGCAGGCTAGCGGGGGTATAGATACGCAGTATTTT. This chain links TRBV5-6 with TRBJ2-3; 10 nucleotides line up with TRBD2. V shed 5 bases, J shed 5 bases, and the junction held 11 bases outside the gene matches. The CDR3 is 16 residues long. The germline V gene has CDR1 SGHDT and CDR2 YYEEEE.

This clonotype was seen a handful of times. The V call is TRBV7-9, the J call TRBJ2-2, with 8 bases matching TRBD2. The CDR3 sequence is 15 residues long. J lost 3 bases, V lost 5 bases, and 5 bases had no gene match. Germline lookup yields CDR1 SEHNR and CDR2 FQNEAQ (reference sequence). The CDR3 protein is CASSGWRGDTGELFF. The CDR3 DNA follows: TGTGCCAGCAGCGGCTGGCGGGGGGACACCGGGGAGCTGTTTTTT. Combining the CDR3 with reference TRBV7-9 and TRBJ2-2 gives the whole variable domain DTGVSQNPRHKITKRGQNVTFRCDPISEHNRLYWYRQTLGQGPEFLTYFQNEAQLEKSRLLSDRFSAERPKGSFSTLEIQRTEQGDSAMYLCASSGWRGDTGELFFGEGSRLTVL.

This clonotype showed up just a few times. CDR3 sequence: CASSTSGGSDTQYF. The CDR3 DNA reads as TGCGCCAGCAGCACCTCGGGGGGATCAGATACGCAGTATTTT. This rearrangement joins TRBV5-1 to TRBJ2-3; 7 bases are a match to TRBD2. The trim removed 4 bases at V and 4 bases at J, leaving 6 bases unmatched. Germline assignment: CDR1 SGHRS and CDR2 YFSETQ. The CDR3 spans 14 residues. The complete variable domain, with remaining parts taken from reference TRBV5-1 and TRBJ2-3, reads KAGVTQTPRYLIKTRGQQVTLSCSPISGHRSVSWYQQTPGQGLQFLFEYFSETQRNKGNFPGRFSGRQFSNSRSEMNVSTLELGDSALYLCASSTSGGSDTQYFGPGTRLTVL.

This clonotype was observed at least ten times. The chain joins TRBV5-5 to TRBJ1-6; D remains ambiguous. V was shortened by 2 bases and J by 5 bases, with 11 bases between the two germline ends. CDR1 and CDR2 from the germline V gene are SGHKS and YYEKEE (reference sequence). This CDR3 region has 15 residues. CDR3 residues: CASSFRGINNSPLHF. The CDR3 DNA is TGTGCCAGCAGCTTTCGGGGAATCAATAATTCACCCCTCCACTTT.

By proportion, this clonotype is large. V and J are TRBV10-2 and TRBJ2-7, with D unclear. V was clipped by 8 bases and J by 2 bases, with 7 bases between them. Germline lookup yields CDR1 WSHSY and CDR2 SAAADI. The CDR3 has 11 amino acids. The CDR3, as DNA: TGCGCCAGCGGGTCCCCCTACGAGCAGTACTTC. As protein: CASGSPYEQYF.

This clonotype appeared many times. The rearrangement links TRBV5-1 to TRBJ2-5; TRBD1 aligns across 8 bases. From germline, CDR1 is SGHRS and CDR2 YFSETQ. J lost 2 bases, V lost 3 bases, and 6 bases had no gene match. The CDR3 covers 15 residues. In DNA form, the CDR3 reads TGCGCCAGCAGCTCGGGGACAGGCCAGCAAGAGACCCAGTACTTC. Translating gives CASSSGTGQQETQYF.

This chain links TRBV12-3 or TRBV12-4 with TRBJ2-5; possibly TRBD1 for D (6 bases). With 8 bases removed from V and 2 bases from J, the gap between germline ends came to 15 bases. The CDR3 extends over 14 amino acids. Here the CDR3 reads CASALVGTQETQYF. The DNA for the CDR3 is TGTGCCAGCGCCTTAGTCGGGACACAAGAGACCCAGTACTTC.